This T cell receptor beta chain was documented in a study of cytomegalovirus exposure and HLA in healthy donors. Overall study findings and caveats: TCR beta V- and J-gene trimming, according to a later analysis, was linked to a missense DCLRE1C variant. Rare TCR sequences dominated, though some public TCRs recurred in many donors. It was taken for granted in presence/absence analyses that sequencing depth across donors was roughly uniform.

Primers included in the PCR were 60 Vbeta and 13 Jbeta primers. Original processing notes: Later work found roughly 80 million unique TCR beta chains, with approximately 12 million shared. The data were produced by immunoSEQ multiplex PCR, yet TCRdb's version contains in-frame clones alone and is incomplete. The DNA was the basis for D and trimming; V, J and clone size are from that table. The sample includes 200,000 to 250,000 clones, approximately 78% seen only once; the top ten take approximately 3.8%. As for this clone: Its antigen is not known.

The germline CDR1 and CDR2 sequences are SGHTA and FQGNSA. The CDR3 has 17 amino acids. V trimming: 3 bases; J trimming: 4 bases; junction bases outside the gene matches: 8. The source is a male donor in good health and CMV-seronegative. J is TRBJ2-1 and V is TRBV7-2; TRBD2 matches at 11 bases. Sequencing was done on a sample of PBMCs. Written as DNA, the CDR3 is TGTGCCAGCAGCTTTGCAGTCGGGACTAGCGGATACAATGAGCAGTTCTTC. Its translation: CASSFAVGTSGYNEQFF.